Below, 31 T cell receptor beta chains from the same sample are listed, as sequenced in a study of T cell repertoires in cytomegalovirus infection. One entry per CDR3 protein results from TCRdb running MiXCR on the reads. Among around 530,000 distinct CDR3 sequences listed, approximately 15% were seen once. The sequenced material came from CD8+ T cells from PBMCs. These receptor sequences come from a human donor in good health (CMV status not recorded). Some clones in this sample may be carry-over from other donors' samples.

The rearrangement links TRBV5-4 to TRBJ2-5, with D perhaps TRBD2 (5 bases). Germline CDR1 SGHNT, CDR2 YYREEE (reference sequence). Trimming removed 0 bases from V and 5 bases from J, with 11 bases in between. The CDR3 is 14 amino acids. The DNA of the CDR3 is TGTGCCAGCAGCTTGGCGTCTCCGGGGGAGACCCAGTACTTC. Amino acid sequence: CASSLASPGETQYF. Complete variable domain (other parts from reference TRBV5-4 and TRBJ2-5): ETGVTQSPTHLIKTRGQQVTLRCSSQSGHNTVSWYQQALGQGPQFIFQYYREEENGRGNFPPRFSGLQFPNYSSELNVNALELDDSALYLCASSLASPGETQYFGPGTRLLVL.

About this clonotype itself: The CDR3 carries no conserved terminal phenylalanine or tryptophan, so it likely arises from a read error. The V call is TRBV15, the J call TRBJ2-7; D may be TRBD2 (7 bases). The CDR3 has 15 amino acids. In germline, CDR1 is LNHNV, CDR2 YYDKDF (reference sequence). The V and J ends lost 7 bases and 0 bases respectively, with 16 bases between them. The CDR3 bases are TGTGCCACCACTCGAGGGGGAGGGAGCTCCTACGAGCAGTACTTA. Protein: CATTRGGGSSYEQYL.

The chain carries TRBV4-2 and TRBJ2-7; D not certain. The ends were cut back, 0 bases at V and 3 bases at J, with 12 bases in the middle. The germline gives CDR1 LGHNA, CDR2 YNFKEQ. The CDR3 runs to 15 residues. Here the CDR3 DNA reads TGTGCCAGCAGCCAAGATGTGGGGAACCTCTACGAGCAGTACTTC. Protein product: CASSQDVGNLYEQYF.

This clonotype was counted only a few times. The rearrangement uses TRBV5-1 and TRBJ2-2; 8 bases map to TRBD2. This CDR3 comprises 16 residues. The V gene end was trimmed by 0 bases and the J gene end by 3 bases; junction bases not matched to a gene: 4. The germline V gene has CDR1 SGHRS and CDR2 YFSETQ. This CDR3 is CASSLDTSGYTGELFF. In DNA form, the CDR3 reads TGCGCCAGCAGCTTGGATACTAGCGGATACACCGGGGAGCTGTTTTTT.

This clonotype has ten or more counts. This chain joins TRBV6-2 or TRBV6-3 and TRBJ1-2; TRBD1 is a possible D gene (5 bases). Germline assignment: CDR1 MNHEY and CDR2 SVGEGT. The V end lost 0 bases, the J end lost 5 bases, and 19 bases lay between the germline ends. This CDR3 comprises 17 residues. The CDR3 DNA is TGTGCCAGCAGTTACTCCGGTCGCGGGACCCGGACTTATGGCTACACCTTC. It encodes CASSYSGRGTRTYGYTF.

The rearrangement joins TRBV10-1 to TRBJ1-5, with 10 nucleotides matching TRBD1. The CDR3 covers 18 residues. The V gene's germline CDR1 is WNHNN and CDR2 SYGVQD (reference sequence). The J segment lost 0 bases and the V segment lost 8 bases, leaving 13 bases of the junction unmatched. The CDR3 coding sequence is TGCGCCAGCGCCACCGGGACAGGGGCTTTTTATAGCAATCAGCCCCAGCATTTT. This gives the protein CASATGTGAFYSNQPQHF.

About this clonotype: This may arise from a read error, as a much more abundant clone is one base away. V usage is TRBV11-2 and J usage is TRBJ2-7, with TRBD1 as a possible D gene (5 bases). Germline loops: CDR1 SGHAT, CDR2 FQNNGV. This CDR3 is built from 14 residues. V dropped 6 bases and J dropped 0 bases, with 12 bases sitting between them. The CDR3 loop is CASSKAGNSYEQYF. The CDR3 DNA sequence: TGTGCCAGCAGTAAGGCAGGGAACTCCTACGAGCAGTACTTC.

The table lists this clonotype with many counts. This chain joins TRBV10-3 and TRBJ2-5; 9 bases line up with TRBD1. Losses at the gene ends were 5 bases for V and 4 bases for J; bases not matched to a gene: 8. Germline CDR1 is ENHRY and CDR2 is SYGVKD. CDR3 length: 15 residues. CDR3 DNA sequence: TGTGCCATCAGTATCACGGGACAGGGTGTAGAGACCCAGTACTTC. This gives the protein CAISITGQGVETQYF.

The chain couples TRBV2 to TRBJ2-5, with D perhaps TRBD2 (5 bases). V was trimmed by 5 bases and J by 7 bases, leaving 23 bases between them. Looked up from germline, CDR1 is SNHLY and CDR2 is FYNNEI. There are 16 residues in the CDR3. CDR3 sequence (DNA): TGTGCCAGCAGTAGCACCCCCGGTTCACCGGCGGGGACCCAGTACTTC. This sequence encodes CASSSTPGSPAGTQYF.

The rearrangement uses TRBV27 and TRBJ1-1; possible D gene TRBD1, 5 bases. Trimming took 3 bases from V and 1 from J, leaving 15 bases between them. Looked up from germline, CDR1 is MNHEY and CDR2 is SMNVEV (reference sequence). The CDR3 contains 16 residues. The CDR3 bases are TGTGCCAGCAGTTTGGCGGTTTACAGGACGAACACTGAAGCTTTCTTT. Amino acid sequence: CASSLAVYRTNTEAFF.

Ten or more counts support this clonotype. The chain carries TRBV29-1 and TRBJ2-7; TRBD1 matches at 8 bases. Trimming at V came to 5 bases and at J to 3 bases, leaving 6 bases not matched to a gene. The CDR3 loop spans 13 amino acids. CDR1 is SQVTM, CDR2 ANQGSEA, per germline. The CDR3: CSVQDREYYEQYF. The DNA for the CDR3 is TGCAGCGTTCAGGACAGGGAATACTACGAGCAGTACTTC.

This clonotype was seen ten or more times. This chain joins TRBV11-2 and TRBJ1-2; a possible D gene is TRBD1 (5 bases). Germline assignment: CDR1 SGHAT and CDR2 FQNNGV. This CDR3 has 14 residues. The V gene lost 1 base and the J gene lost 4 bases, with 10 bases spanning the gap. CDR3 amino acids: CASSLAGGVYGYTF. As DNA, the CDR3 is TGTGCCAGCAGCTTAGCCGGGGGAGTCTATGGCTACACCTTC. The full variable domain, with the rest looked up from reference TRBV11-2 and TRBJ1-2, is EAGVAQSPRYKIIEKRQSVAFWCNPISGHATLYWYQQILGQGPKLLIQFQNNGVVDDSQLPKDRFSAERLKGVDSTLKIQPAKLEDSAVYLCASSLAGGVYGYTFGSGTRLTVV.

Many counts were recorded for this clonotype. The chain employs TRBV6-6 and TRBJ2-1, with D perhaps matching TRBD1 or TRBD2 (5 bases each). From germline, CDR1 is MNHNY and CDR2 SVGAGI (reference sequence). CDR3 length equals 15 residues. Trimming removed 5 bases at V and 4 bases at J, with 15 bases between. The CDR3 DNA sequence: TGTGCCAGCAGTACCACCCGGGACGGATACAATGAGCAGTTCTTC. Protein sequence: CASSTTRDGYNEQFF.

The rearrangement links TRBV19 to TRBJ2-2; tentatively, D is TRBD2 (6 bases). Germline CDR1 is LNHDA and CDR2 is SQIVND (reference sequence). Trimming took off 3 bases at V and 3 bases at J, with 17 bases between the two ends. The CDR3 contains 17 residues. The CDR3 sequence is CASSIPLTREDTGELFF. Here the CDR3 DNA reads TGTGCCAGTAGTATCCCTCTCACCAGGGAGGACACCGGGGAGCTGTTTTTT.

The chain recombines TRBV28 with TRBJ2-1; 7 nucleotides match TRBD1. Losses at the gene ends were 4 bases for V and 4 bases for J; bases not matched to a gene: 4. This CDR3 region has 14 residues. The germline V gene has CDR1 MDHEN and CDR2 SYDVKM. The chain's CDR3 is CASSSGTVYNEQFF. In nucleotides, the CDR3 is TGTGCCAGCAGTTCGGGGACAGTGTACAATGAGCAGTTCTTC. Combining the CDR3 with reference TRBV28 and TRBJ2-1 gives the whole variable domain DVKVTQSSRYLVKRTGEKVFLECVQDMDHENMFWYRQDPGLGLRLIYFSYDVKMKEKGDIPEGYSVSREKKERFSLILESASTNQTSMYLCASSSGTVYNEQFFGPGTRLTVL.

This clonotype was seen at least ten times. The chain uses TRBV28 and TRBJ2-5; a weak D match, TRBD2 (6 bases). CDR3 length: 17 residues. The V gene's germline CDR1 is MDHEN and CDR2 SYDVKM. V lost 1 base to trimming and J lost 0 bases, with 15 bases between them. CDR3 region: CASSLSQGRGYQETQYF. The DNA for the CDR3 is TGTGCCAGCAGTTTATCCCAAGGACGGGGGTACCAAGAGACCCAGTACTTC.

This clonotype was found many times. The chain couples TRBV6-1 to TRBJ2-1; tentatively, D is TRBD2 (6 bases). The CDR3 extends over 16 amino acids. V shed 4 bases and J shed 1 base, with 14 bases lying between them. Germline V gene sequence: CDR1 MNHNS, CDR2 SASEGT. DNA of the CDR3: TGTGCCAGCAGTGGTGCCTCTAGCGTTTCCTACAATGAGCAGTTCTTC. Encoded protein: CASSGASSVSYNEQFF.

This clonotype was counted many times. J is TRBJ2-1 and V is TRBV6-5, with 9 nucleotides matching TRBD2. V shed 1 base and J 4 bases; nucleotides not matched to a gene: 5. The CDR3 is 16 residues long. Germline V gene lookup returns CDR1 MNHEY and CDR2 SVGAGI. The CDR3 bases are TGTGCCAGCAGTTACTTAGCGGGGGACCCTTACAATGAGCAGTTCTTC. Its protein is CASSYLAGDPYNEQFF.

A few counts support this clonotype. The rearrangement links TRBV7-9 to TRBJ1-3, with D perhaps matching TRBD1 (6 bases). The V end was cut by 4 bases, the J end by 4 bases, with 20 bases between. The CDR3 is 17 amino acids. Looked up from germline, CDR1 is SEHNR and CDR2 is FQNEAQ (reference sequence). The CDR3 is CASSSPTSGGYGNTIYF. DNA for the CDR3: TGTGCCAGCAGCTCACCCACCTCGGGGGGCTACGGAAACACCATATATTTT.

Many counts were recorded for this clonotype. The V and J genes are TRBV11-2 and TRBJ2-5; TRBD1 matches 9 bases. CDR1 is SGHAT and CDR2 is FQNNGV in the germline V gene. V gave up 0 bases and J gave up 0 bases; unmatched junction bases: 5. This CDR3 contains 17 residues. The CDR3 reads CASSLDRDRDYQETQYF. The DNA of the CDR3 is TGTGCCAGCAGCTTAGACCGGGACAGGGACTACCAAGAGACCCAGTACTTC.

For this clonotype: One junction end disagrees with the germline gene, perhaps due to a read error. The chain has TRBV7-9 and TRBJ2-7; no reliable D call. The V gene's germline CDR1 is SEHNR and CDR2 FQNEAQ (reference sequence). The CDR3 length is 12 residues. This CDR3 reads CASSLALSEHYF. CDR3 nucleotide sequence: TGTGCCAGCAGCTTAGCGCTTTCCGAGCATTACTTC.

V is TRBV28 and J is TRBJ2-7, with 10 bases matching TRBD1. In germline, CDR1 is MDHEN, CDR2 SYDVKM. The V gene end was trimmed by 3 bases and the J gene end by 3 bases; junction bases not matched to a gene: 8. This CDR3 spans 16 amino acids. DNA for the CDR3: TGTGCCAGCAGTTTCCCGGACAGGGGGAGAGTCTACGAGCAGTACTTC. This encodes CASSFPDRGRVYEQYF.

This clonotype turned up a few times. The V call is TRBV3-1, the J call TRBJ2-1, with 8 bases lining up with TRBD1. Losses at the gene ends were 1 base for V and 3 bases for J; bases not matched to a gene: 8. The CDR3 extends over 17 amino acids. The V gene's germline CDR1 is LGHDT and CDR2 YNNKEL (reference sequence). The CDR3 coding sequence is TGTGCCAGCAGCCAAGTGAGTTCCGGACAGGGCTACAATGAGCAGTTCTTC. Translation gives CASSQVSSGQGYNEQFF.

This clonotype appeared many times. This sequence joins TRBV7-3 and TRBJ2-3; 8 bases are shared with TRBD1. The CDR3 spans 17 residues. Germline-derived CDR1 and CDR2 are SGHTA and FQGTGA. After removal of 5 bases from V and 7 bases from J, the junction contained 17 bases not matched to a gene. CDR3 coding DNA: TGTGCCAGCAGCCGCGAGCTCGACAGGGGAACGGGGAATACGCAGTATTTT. As protein: CASSRELDRGTGNTQYF.

This clonotype has at least ten counts. This chain connects TRBV27 to TRBJ1-5; D ambiguous. Germline loops: CDR1 MNHEY, CDR2 SMNVEV (reference sequence). Trimming removed 6 bases from V and 6 bases from J, with 15 bases in between. The CDR3 spans 14 residues. This CDR3 is CASSTREGFQPQHF. CDR3 bases: TGTGCCAGCAGCACCCGGGAAGGTTTTCAGCCCCAGCATTTT.

This clonotype was seen a handful of times. This rearrangement joins TRBV13 to TRBJ2-3, with 11 bases fitting TRBD1. The germline gives CDR1 PRHDT, CDR2 FYEKMQ (reference sequence). CDR3 length equals 16 residues. V trimming: 4 bases; J trimming: 2 bases; junction bases outside the gene matches: 5. This CDR3 reads CASSSRDRGTTDTQYF. CDR3 nucleotide sequence: TGTGCCAGCAGCTCACGGGACAGGGGGACCACAGATACGCAGTATTTT.

There are a few counts of this clonotype. This chain joins TRBV6-6 and TRBJ2-7; TRBD2 aligns across 10 bases. With 5 bases clipped from V and 5 bases from J, the junction kept 6 bases outside the gene matches. The CDR3 runs 14 residues. Germline lookup yields CDR1 MNHNY and CDR2 SVGAGI (reference sequence). CDR3 in DNA: TGTGCCAGCAGTCCTAGCGGGAGTTCAAACGAGCAGTACTTC. Protein sequence: CASSPSGSSNEQYF.

This clonotype was observed a few times. The chain uses TRBV19 and TRBJ2-1; 12 nucleotides agree with TRBD2. This CDR3 region has 15 residues. Germline V gives CDR1 LNHDA, CDR2 SQIVND (reference sequence). J gave up 4 bases and V 7 bases, and 5 bases lay outside the gene matches. DNA of the CDR3: TGTGCCAGTACTGACGGACTAGCGGGGTACAATGAGCAGTTCTTC. Protein product: CASTDGLAGYNEQFF.

This clonotype was seen just once. The V gene is TRBV20-1, the J gene TRBJ2-7, with 14 bases that match TRBD2. CDR1 is DFQATT and CDR2 is SNEGSKA in the germline V gene (reference sequence). Trimming cost V 5 bases and J 7 bases; bases outside gene matches: 13. This CDR3 has 16 residues. The CDR3 coding sequence is TGCAGTGCTTACACCCCGGGACTAGCGGGAGTTGTTGAGCAGTACTTC. This sequence encodes CSAYTPGLAGVVEQYF.

The chain employs TRBV29-1 and TRBJ1-1; D might be TRBD1 (5 bases). Germline CDR1 reads SQVTM; CDR2 reads ANQGSEA. Deletions cut 6 bases from V and 2 bases from J, with 16 bases between. This CDR3 has 14 residues. In nucleotides, the CDR3 is TGCAGCGTCCTAAGGGGCAAAGGAAACACTGAAGCTTTCTTT. Translated, it gives CSVLRGKGNTEAFF.

There are many counts of this clonotype. The V gene is TRBV7-9, the J gene TRBJ1-6; possibly TRBD1 for D (5 bases). Germline V gene lookup returns CDR1 SEHNR and CDR2 FQNEAQ (reference sequence). V was cut by 6 bases and J by 2 bases, with 8 bases left in between. The CDR3 has 14 residues. The CDR3 nucleotides read TGTGCCAGCAGGACGGGGGCCTATAATTCACCCCTCCACTTT. Amino acids: CASRTGAYNSPLHF.